This T cell receptor beta chain came from a study of blood T cell repertoires in COVID-19 (dated by TCRdb to 2018 to 2021). Notes on the research overall: Samples covering the acute and convalescent phases of COVID-19 were provided by collaborators in the United States, Italy and Spain. The material from the prospective study consisted of cDNA or gDNA derived from T cells, B-cell-depleted T cells, or PBMCs. The dataset comprised deeply sampled blood TCRbeta repertoires from subjects exposed to, actively infected with, or recovered from COVID-19. The repertoires were released in a freely available public database meant as a resource for research on the immune response to SARS-CoV-2. Samples came from the ongoing ImmuneRACE study (first 160 participants) plus 1,254 subjects from 6 global collaborators. A de-identified subject ID, COVID-19 status, age in years and sex were almost always included in the sample metadata. Where available, HLA class I and class II types were taken from metadata supplied by the sample provider and were not determined by assay-based typing. General study outcomes and caveats: The amount of clinical and demographic metadata varied by source and participant and was provided uncurated.

As to this clone: The specificity of this receptor is unknown. Per-base quality was not reported, and no clone a single base away is much larger than it.

TCRbeta CDR3 regions were amplified from genomic DNA using the immunoSEQ Assay, a bias-controlled multiplex PCR. Turning to the authors' computational methods: The number of nucleated cells in each sample was estimated by amplification of reference gene primers within the assay. To quantify the absolute abundance of each unique TCRbeta CDR3 rearrangement, sequence reads were collapsed and filtered. Productive Simpson clonality was computed per sample as the square root of Simpson's diversity index over productive rearrangements. TCRdb's version of the immuneACCESS table is confined to in-frame rearrangements and falls short of the full clone set. An unresolved V gene accounts for under half of the shortfall where checked; the remainder is of unknown origin. The D gene and trimming were derived from the DNA, and the V and J assignments and clone size from that table. The sample table holds approximately 250,000 clones, of which about 82% were seen once. The top ten clones comprise 9.1% of the sample.

Participants in the prospective study were aged roughly 18 to 100 years, lived in 24 United States geographic areas, and enrolled through a virtual design. In the prospective study, cohorts were assigned on the basis of participant-reported clinical history obtained from a screening survey and a study questionnaire. Each participant in the prospective study had whole blood, serum and a nasopharyngeal or oropharyngeal swab collected by mobile phlebotomists. Participants in the prospective study had the option to provide additional blood draws and questionnaires over a roughly 2-month period. Prospective study blood samples were shipped either frozen or at room temperature before DNA extraction. The CDR3 has 12 amino acids, counting the end cysteine and phenylalanine. Left in the record is the CDR3 DNA by itself, 36 bases read in frame from the first base. The germline V gene (reference sequence) sets CDR1 to GTSNPN and CDR2 to SVGIG. Trimming takes 2 bases from V and 8 bases from J, and the germline ends sit 12 bases apart.

The sample consisted of PBMCs or T cells enriched from blood (not recorded which). The V and J genes are TRBV30 and TRBJ1-2; the D segment cannot be called with confidence. This TCR was recovered from a woman aged 50 to 60 with acute COVID-19. CDR3 region: CAWSRGSTGYTF. The sequence in DNA is TGTGCCTGGAGTCGAGGAAGTACAGGCTACACCTTC.